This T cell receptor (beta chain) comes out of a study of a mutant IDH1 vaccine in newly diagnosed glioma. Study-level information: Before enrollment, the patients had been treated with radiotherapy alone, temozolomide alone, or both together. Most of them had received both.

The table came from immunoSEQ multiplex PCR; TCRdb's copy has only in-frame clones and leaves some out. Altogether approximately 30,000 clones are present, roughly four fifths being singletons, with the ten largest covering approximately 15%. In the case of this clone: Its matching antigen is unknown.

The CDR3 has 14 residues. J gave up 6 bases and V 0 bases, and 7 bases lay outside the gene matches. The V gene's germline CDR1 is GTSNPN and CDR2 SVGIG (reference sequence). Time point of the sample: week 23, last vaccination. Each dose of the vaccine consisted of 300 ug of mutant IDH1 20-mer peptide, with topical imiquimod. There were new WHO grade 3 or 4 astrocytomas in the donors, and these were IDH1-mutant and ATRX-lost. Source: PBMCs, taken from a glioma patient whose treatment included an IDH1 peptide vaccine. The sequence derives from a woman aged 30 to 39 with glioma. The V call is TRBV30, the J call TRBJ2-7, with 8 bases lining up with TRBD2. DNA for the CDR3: TGTGCCTGGAGTGTAACGGGGGGGTATTCCGAGCAGTACTTC. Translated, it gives CAWSVTGGYSEQYF.